This T cell receptor (beta chain) was found in a study of OX40 agonist ivuxolimab in advanced cancers. Assay used: immunoSEQ multiplex PCR; TCRdb lists only in-frame clones, some missing. The sample contains about 65,000 clones, roughly nine tenths of which appear only once. Per germline, CDR1 SGHKS and CDR2 YYEKEE (reference sequence). This CDR3 region has 16 residues. The V gene lost 4 bases and the J gene lost 8 bases, with 24 bases spanning the gap. The TCR originated in an adult with an advanced solid tumor such as melanoma, head and neck, liver or kidney cancer. The chain is built from TRBV5-5 and TRBJ1-2, with D possibly matching TRBD1 (5 bases). The sample here was CD4+ or CD8+ T cells sorted from blood, taken in a trial of the OX40 agonist ivuxolimab. The DNA of the CDR3 is TGTGCCAGCAGCCAACAATACAGGAACCTCGACGTCGGCTACACCTTC. It codes for CASSQQYRNLDVGYTF.